This entry lists 4 T cell receptor beta chains sequenced from one sample in a study of vaccination effects on CD4 cells after COVID-19. The repertoire was sequenced with immunoSEQ multiplex PCR; TCRdb's copy has only in-frame clones and lacks some. The table shows tens of thousands of clones, with about three quarters occurring only once. Antigen-specific CD4+ T cell clonotypes were called by their expansion after viral peptide-pool culture in ViraFEST. Isolating CD4+ T cells followed less than 11 days of culture. BNT162b2 vaccine or mRNA-1273 vaccine was given to participants in two doses. What these receptors recognize is not known. The sample in question was CD4+ T cells from PBMCs cultured with HCoV-NL63 spike peptides, obtained after COVID-19 vaccination. Receptor source: a human donor who received a COVID-19 vaccine.

The chain uses TRBV30 and TRBJ1-2; D remains ambiguous. V was shortened by 2 bases and J by 4 bases, with 20 bases between the two germline ends. This CDR3 contains 16 residues. The germline V gene has CDR1 GTSNPN and CDR2 SVGIG (reference sequence). The DNA of the CDR3 is TGTGCCTGGAGTCCTCCGGGATCCGGATTTAGCTATGGCTACACCTTC. Protein sequence: CAWSPPGSGFSYGYTF.

The V and J genes are TRBV24-1 and TRBJ1-4, with D possibly being TRBD1 (6 bases). V shed 4 bases and J shed 8 bases, with 19 bases lying between them. Germline V CDR1 and CDR2: KGHDR, SFDVKD. The CDR3 loop spans 16 amino acids. CDR3 protein: CATSETGTTDDEKLFF. CDR3 DNA: TGTGCCACCAGTGAAACCGGGACAACGGACGACGAAAAACTGTTTTTT.

In its sample, this clone was seen a few times. The chain carries TRBV18 and TRBJ1-5; TRBD1 matches at 9 bases. CDR1 is KGHSH, CDR2 LQKENI, per germline. After removal of 5 bases from V and 7 bases from J, the junction contained 6 bases not matched to a gene. There are 14 residues in the CDR3. CDR3: CASSEQGAGQPQHF. Written as DNA, the CDR3 is TGTGCCAGCTCAGAACAGGGGGCCGGACAGCCCCAGCATTTT. The entire variable domain, with the rest obtained from reference TRBV18 and TRBJ1-5, is as follows: NAGVMQNPRHLVRRRGQEARLRCSPMKGHSHVYWYRQLPEEGLKFMVYLQKENIIDESGMPKERFSAEFPKEGPSILRIQQVVRGDSAAYFCASSEQGAGQPQHFGDGTRLSIL.

This clone was observed once. This chain uses TRBV5-1 with TRBJ1-1; D remains unclear. Germline V lookup: CDR1 SGHRS, CDR2 YFSETQ. The CDR3 totals 15 residues. The germline V and J ends were trimmed by 4 bases and 1 base, with 14 bases remaining between them. The CDR3 nucleotides read TGCGCCAGCAGCCGCGGAGACCTAAGGAACACTGAAGCTTTCTTT. Translated, it gives CASSRGDLRNTEAFF.